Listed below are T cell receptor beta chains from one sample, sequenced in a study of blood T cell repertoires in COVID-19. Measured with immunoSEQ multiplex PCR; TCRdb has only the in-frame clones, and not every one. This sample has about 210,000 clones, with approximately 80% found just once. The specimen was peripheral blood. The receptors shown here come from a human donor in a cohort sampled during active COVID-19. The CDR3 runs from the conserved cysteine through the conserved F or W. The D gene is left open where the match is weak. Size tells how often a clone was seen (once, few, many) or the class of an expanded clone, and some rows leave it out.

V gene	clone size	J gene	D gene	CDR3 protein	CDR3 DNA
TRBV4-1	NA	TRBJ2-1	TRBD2	CASSQDQLREAYNEQFF	TGCGCCAGCAGCCAAGACCAACTGCGGGAGGCCTACAATGAGCAGTTCTTC
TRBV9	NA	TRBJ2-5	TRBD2	CASSPSPLGGVETQYF	TGTGCCAGCAGCCCCTCGCCCCTGGGGGGGGTTGAGACCCAGTACTTC
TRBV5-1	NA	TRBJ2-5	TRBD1	CASSPRDRGLETQYF	TGCGCCAGCAGCCCTCGGGACAGGGGTTTGGAGACCCAGTACTTC
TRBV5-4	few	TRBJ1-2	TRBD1	CASSPDRVGGYTF	TGTGCCAGCAGCCCGGACAGGGTAGGGGGCTACACCTTC
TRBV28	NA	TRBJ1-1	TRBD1	CASSPGGTRNTEAFF	TGTGCCAGCAGCCCAGGGGGGACGAGGAACACTGAAGCTTTCTTT
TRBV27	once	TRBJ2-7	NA	CATRGLEASYEQYF	TGTGCCACCCGGGGTTTAGAGGCCTCCTACGAGCAGTACTTC
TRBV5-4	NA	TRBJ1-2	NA	CASSLVEGGGYTF	TGTGCCAGCAGCTTGGTGGAAGGGGGTGGCTACACCTTC
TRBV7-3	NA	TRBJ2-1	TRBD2	CASSLSSFSGGDRDEQFF	TGTGCCAGCAGCTTATCCTCCTTTAGCGGGGGGGATCGCGATGAGCAGTTCTTC
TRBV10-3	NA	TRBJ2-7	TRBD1	CAISDEVGQGRYEQYF	TGTGCCATCAGTGATGAAGTGGGACAGGGGAGGTACGAGCAGTACTTC
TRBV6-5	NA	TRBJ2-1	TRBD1	CASNGQAPYNEQFF	TGTGCCAGCAACGGACAGGCCCCCTACAATGAGCAGTTCTTC
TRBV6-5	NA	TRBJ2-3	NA	CASKYRKEGTDTQYF	TGTGCCAGCAAATACCGAAAAGAGGGCACAGATACGCAGTATTTT
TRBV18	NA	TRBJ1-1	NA	CASSGEADTEAFF	TGTGCCAGCTCCGGGGAGGCGGACACTGAAGCTTTCTTT
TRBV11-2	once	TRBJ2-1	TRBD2	CASSRTRSSSYNEQFF	TGTGCCAGCAGCCGGACTAGATCCAGCTCCTACAATGAGCAGTTCTTC
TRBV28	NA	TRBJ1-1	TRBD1	CASTQGGTEAFF	TGTGCCAGCACACAGGGGGGCACTGAAGCTTTCTTT
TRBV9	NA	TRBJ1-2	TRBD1	CASSVVPFSGGDGYTF	TGTGCCAGCAGCGTAGTCCCATTTTCAGGGGGCGACGGCTACACCTTC
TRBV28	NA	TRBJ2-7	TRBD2	CASIPGLAGGYEQYF	TGTGCCAGCATCCCGGGACTAGCGGGTGGCTACGAGCAGTACTTC
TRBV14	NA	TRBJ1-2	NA	CASSRRVTGYTF	TGTGCCAGCAGCCGCAGGGTAACTGGCTACACCTTC
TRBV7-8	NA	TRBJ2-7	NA	CASSRRRSYEQYF	TGTGCCAGCAGCCGGCGACGGAGCTACGAGCAGTACTTC
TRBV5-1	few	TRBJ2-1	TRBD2	CASSSDTGTSGSEQFF	TGCGCCAGCAGCTCGGATACCGGGACTAGCGGTAGTGAGCAGTTCTTC
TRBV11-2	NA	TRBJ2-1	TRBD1	CASSLVQGAYNEQFF	TGTGCCAGCAGCTTAGTACAGGGGGCGTACAATGAGCAGTTCTTC
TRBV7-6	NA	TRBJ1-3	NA	CASSPLIGTPGNTIYF	TGTGCCAGCAGCCCACTCATAGGGACACCCGGAAACACCATATATTTT
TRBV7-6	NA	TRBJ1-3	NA	CASSLGRFSGNTIYF	TGTGCCAGCAGCTTAGGGCGGTTCTCTGGAAACACCATATATTTT
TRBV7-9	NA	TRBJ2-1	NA	CASRARRARGRLDEQFF	TGTGCCAGCAGAGCTAGAAGGGCCAGGGGTCGGTTGGATGAGCAGTTCTTC
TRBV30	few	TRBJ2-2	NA	CARRDTNTGELFF	TGTGCCCGGCGGGATACGAACACCGGGGAGCTGTTTTTT
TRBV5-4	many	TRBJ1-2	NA	CASSLQSTASYGYTF	TGTGCCAGCAGCTTACAATCTACAGCCTCTTATGGCTACACCTTC
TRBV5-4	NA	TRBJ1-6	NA	CASSLGQSSPLHF	TGTGCCAGCAGCTTGGGACAAAGTTCACCCCTCCACTTT
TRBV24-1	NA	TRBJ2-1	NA	CATSDLRGTYNEQFF	TGTGCCACCAGTGATTTGAGGGGGACCTACAATGAGCAGTTCTTC
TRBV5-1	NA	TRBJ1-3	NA	CASSLAAASSGNTIYF	TGCGCCAGCAGCTTGGCTGCGGCAAGCTCTGGAAACACCATATATTTT
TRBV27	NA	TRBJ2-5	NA	CASRTPRGGEETQYF	TGTGCCAGCCGAACCCCCCGAGGGGGTGAAGAGACCCAGTACTTC
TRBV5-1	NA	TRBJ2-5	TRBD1	CASTNWGGTGAETQYF	TGCGCCAGCACCAACTGGGGAGGGACAGGGGCGGAGACCCAGTACTTC
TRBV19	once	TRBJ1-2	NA	CASKSRGDYGYTF	TGTGCCAGTAAATCCCGGGGGGACTATGGCTACACCTTC
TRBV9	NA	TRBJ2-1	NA	CASSEKTGGYNEQFF	TGTGCCAGCAGCGAAAAGACAGGAGGCTACAATGAGCAGTTCTTC
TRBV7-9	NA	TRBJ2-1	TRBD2	CASSLGSGAAYNEQFF	TGTGCCAGCAGCTTAGGGAGCGGGGCCGCCTACAATGAGCAGTTCTTC
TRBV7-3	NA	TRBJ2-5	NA	CASSSGQSQETQYF	TGTGCCAGCAGCTCCGGACAGTCACAAGAGACCCAGTACTTC
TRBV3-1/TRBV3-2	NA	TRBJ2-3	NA	CASSPYTQYF	TGTGCCAGCAGCCCTTATACGCAGTATTTT
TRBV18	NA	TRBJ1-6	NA	CASSPPDRRNSPLHF	TGTGCCAGCTCACCCCCGGACAGAAGAAATTCACCCCTCCACTTT
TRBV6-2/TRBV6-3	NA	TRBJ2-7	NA	CASSLLGGPSYEQYF	TGTGCCAGCAGCCTTCTCGGCGGGCCCTCCTACGAGCAGTACTTC
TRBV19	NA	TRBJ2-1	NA	CASSISVAQDNEQFF	TGTGCCAGTAGTATTAGCGTAGCCCAAGACAATGAGCAGTTCTTC
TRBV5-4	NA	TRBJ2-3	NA	CASSLAQITDTQYF	TGTGCCAGCAGCTTGGCCCAGATCACAGATACGCAGTATTTT
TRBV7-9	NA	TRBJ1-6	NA	CASSYTLSSSPLHF	TGTGCCAGCAGCTATACCCTCTCCAGTTCACCCCTCCACTTT
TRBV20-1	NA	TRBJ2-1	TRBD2	CSRLSGREQFF	TGCAGCCGTCTAAGCGGGAGGGAGCAGTTCTTC
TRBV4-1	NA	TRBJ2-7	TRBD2	CASSQEISGGTYEQYF	TGCGCCAGCAGCCAAGAGATTAGCGGGGGTACCTACGAGCAGTACTTC
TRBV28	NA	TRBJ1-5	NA	CASSRGQPQHF	TGTGCCAGCAGTAGGGGTCAGCCCCAGCATTTT
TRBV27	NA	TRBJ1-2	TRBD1	CASSLNRGNYGYTF	TGTGCCAGCAGTTTAAACAGGGGGAACTATGGCTACACCTTC
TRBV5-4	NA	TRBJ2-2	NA	CASRVDRRTGELFF	TGTGCCAGCAGAGTTGACAGGAGGACCGGGGAGCTGTTTTTT
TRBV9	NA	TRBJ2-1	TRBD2	CASSPRGTSGGLRGNEQFF	TGTGCCAGCAGCCCACGGGGGACTAGCGGGGGATTACGAGGCAATGAGCAGTTCTTC
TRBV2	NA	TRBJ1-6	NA	CASSETGPTRPLHF	TGTGCCAGCAGTGAGACAGGTCCCACTCGACCCCTCCACTTT
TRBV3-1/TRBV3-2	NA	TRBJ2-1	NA	CASSQVMSGGFSSYNEQFF	TGTGCCAGCAGCCAAGTCATGTCGGGGGGCTTCAGCTCCTACAATGAGCAGTTCTTC
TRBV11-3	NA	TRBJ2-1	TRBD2	CASSKAASGGNEQFF	TGTGCCAGCAGCAAGGCGGCGTCGGGGGGCAATGAGCAGTTCTTC
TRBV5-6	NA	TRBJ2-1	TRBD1	CASSVRRGLNEQFF	TGTGCCAGCAGCGTAAGAAGGGGGCTCAATGAGCAGTTCTTC